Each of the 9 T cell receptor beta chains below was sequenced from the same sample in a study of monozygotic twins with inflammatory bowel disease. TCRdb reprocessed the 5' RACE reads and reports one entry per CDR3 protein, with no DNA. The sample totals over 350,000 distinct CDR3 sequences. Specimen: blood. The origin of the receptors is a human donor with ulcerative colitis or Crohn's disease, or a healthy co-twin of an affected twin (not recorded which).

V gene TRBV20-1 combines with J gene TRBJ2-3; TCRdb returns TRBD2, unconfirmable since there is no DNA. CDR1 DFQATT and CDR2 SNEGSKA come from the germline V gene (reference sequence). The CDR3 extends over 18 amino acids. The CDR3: CSAREWDWERGITDTQYF.

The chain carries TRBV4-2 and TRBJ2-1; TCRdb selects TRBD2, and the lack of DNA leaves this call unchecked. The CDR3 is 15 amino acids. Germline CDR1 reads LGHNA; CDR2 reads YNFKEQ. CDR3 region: CASSQDTGTYNEQFF.

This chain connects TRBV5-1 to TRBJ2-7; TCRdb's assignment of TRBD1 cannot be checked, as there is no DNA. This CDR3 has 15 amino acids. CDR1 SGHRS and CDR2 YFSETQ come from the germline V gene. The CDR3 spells CASSLVALGGYEQYF.

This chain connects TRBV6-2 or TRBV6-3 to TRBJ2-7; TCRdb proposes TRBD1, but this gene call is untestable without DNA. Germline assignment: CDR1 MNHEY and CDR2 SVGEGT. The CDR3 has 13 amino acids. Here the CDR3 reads CASRLVDRDEQYF.

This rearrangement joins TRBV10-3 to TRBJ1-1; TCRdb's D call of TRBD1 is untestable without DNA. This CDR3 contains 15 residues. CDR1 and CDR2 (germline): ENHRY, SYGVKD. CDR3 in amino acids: CAISPTTDLNTEAFF.

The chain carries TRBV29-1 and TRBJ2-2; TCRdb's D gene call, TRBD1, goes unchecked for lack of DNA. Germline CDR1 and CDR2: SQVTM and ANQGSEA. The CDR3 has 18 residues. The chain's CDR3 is CSVEDMQKTGDTTGELFF.

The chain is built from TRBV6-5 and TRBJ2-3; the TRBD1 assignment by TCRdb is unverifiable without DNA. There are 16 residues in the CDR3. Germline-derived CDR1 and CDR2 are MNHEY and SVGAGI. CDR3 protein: CASSYGGRASTDTQYF.

CDR3 residues: CASSLTTGADGYTF. The genes are TRBV7-2 and TRBJ1-2; TCRdb's assignment of TRBD1 cannot be checked, as there is no DNA. The CDR3 runs to 14 residues. Germline V CDR1 and CDR2: SGHTA, FQGNSA.

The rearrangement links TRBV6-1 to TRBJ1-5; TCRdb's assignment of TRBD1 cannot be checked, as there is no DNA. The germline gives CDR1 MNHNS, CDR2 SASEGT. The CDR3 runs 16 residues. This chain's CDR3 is CASSEVYRGGNQPQHF.